The T cell receptor beta chain described here comes from a study of cytomegalovirus exposure and HLA in healthy donors. As concerns this clone: Antigen: not known.

Primers included in the PCR were 60 Vbeta and 13 Jbeta primers. Clones were read by immunoSEQ multiplex PCR, and TCRdb kept only the in-frame ones, dropping some. The data show 100,000 or so clones, approximately 72% seen once. The study sampled nominally healthy donors, though unrecorded immune exposures were likely. Study-wide findings and caveats: What a later analysis reportedly showed was that an Asian-associated ancestry cluster had fewer N-insertions than the approximately 670-donor mean.

The CDR3 consists of 15 residues. The V gene's germline CDR1 is LGHNA and CDR2 YSLEER. Trimming took off 2 bases at V and 0 bases at J, with 10 bases between the two ends. The clonotype originates from a man aged 30-40 years in good health and CMV-seronegative. Input material: PBMCs. The chain has TRBV4-3 and TRBJ1-1; weak D call: TRBD1 (5 bases). CDR3: CASSQTGLLNTEAFF. In nucleotides, the CDR3 is TGCGCCAGCAGCCAAACGGGACTCCTGAACACTGAAGCTTTCTTT.